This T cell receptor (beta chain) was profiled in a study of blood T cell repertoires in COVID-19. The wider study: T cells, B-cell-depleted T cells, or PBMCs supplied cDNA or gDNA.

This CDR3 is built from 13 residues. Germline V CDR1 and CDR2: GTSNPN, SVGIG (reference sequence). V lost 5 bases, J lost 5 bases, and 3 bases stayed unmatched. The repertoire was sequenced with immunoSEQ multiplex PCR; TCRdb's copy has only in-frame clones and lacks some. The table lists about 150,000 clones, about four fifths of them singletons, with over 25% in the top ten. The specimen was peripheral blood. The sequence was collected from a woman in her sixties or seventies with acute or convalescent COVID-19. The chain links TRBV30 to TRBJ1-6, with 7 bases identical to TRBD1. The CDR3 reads CAWGDSHNSPLHF. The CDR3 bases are TGTGCCTGGGGGGACAGCCATAATTCACCCCTCCACTTT. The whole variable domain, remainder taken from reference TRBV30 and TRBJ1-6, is SQTIHQWPATLVQPVGSPLSLECTVEGTSNPNLYWYRQAAGRGLQLLFYSVGIGQISSEVPQNLSASRPQDRQFILSSKKLLLSDSGFYLCAWGDSHNSPLHFGNGTRLTVT.